This T cell receptor beta chain stems from a study of cytomegalovirus exposure and HLA in healthy donors. Overall study: Assignment to the Caucasian-associated ancestry cluster applied to around 76% of the 350 to 500 genotyped donors.

This clone was counted between two and nine times. Among the donors, all were healthy bone marrow donors. This CDR3 spans 15 amino acids. CDR1 and CDR2 from the germline V gene are MGHRA and YSYEKL. Trimming removed 0 bases from V and 5 bases from J, with 12 bases in between. PCR was performed using 60 Vbeta and 13 Jbeta primers. TCRdb's table, derived via immunoSEQ multiplex PCR, lists solely in-frame clones and lacks some. Of about 190,000 clones listed, around 80% were seen once; the top ten hold 2.1%. This sequence was found in a woman under 30 in good health and CMV-seropositive. The chain uses TRBV4-1 and TRBJ2-3; perhaps TRBD2 as D (7 bases). The sample was PBMCs. CDR3 residues: CASSQERGARDTQYF. In nucleotides, the CDR3 is TGCGCCAGCAGCCAAGAACGGGGGGCACGAGATACGCAGTATTTT.